The text below deals with one TCR beta chain. Its antigen is unidentified. V was pared by 1 base and J by 1 base, with 7 bases of the junction left unmatched. The germline gives CDR1 MDHEN, CDR2 SYDVKM. The CDR3 loop spans 17 amino acids. Documented time point: baseline pretreatment blood. Treatment of the sample: 15 Gy SBRT to primary tumor, nephrectomy 4 weeks later. Serial blood draws occurred at baseline and 2 and 4 weeks post-SBRT. These data belong to a study of radiation and T cells in renal cell carcinoma. Across the study: Nephrectomy followed 15 Gy stereotactic body radiation by 4 weeks.

The repertoire was sequenced with immunoSEQ multiplex PCR; TCRdb's copy has only in-frame clones and lacks some. Of around 140,000 clones listed, roughly 85% were seen once; the top ten hold roughly 23%. Study-level results: Pretreatment tumor biopsies were lacking, so baseline clonotypes are unknown. From baseline, blood top tumor clonotypes peaked at 2 weeks post-radiation.

The chain links TRBV28 to TRBJ1-2; TRBD1 aligns across 9 bases. The specimen was blood, collected from a patient whose treatment included radiotherapy and nephrectomy. The sequence was obtained from a woman in her 50s with renal cell carcinoma. The CDR3 loop reads CASSLSTPGQGNYGYTF. CDR3 bases: TGTGCCAGCAGTTTATCAACTCCGGGACAGGGTAACTATGGCTACACCTTC.